The 4 T cell receptor beta chains below were found in one sample sequenced in a study of shared clonotypes between healthy human individuals. Using immunoSEQ multiplex PCR, the repertoire was profiled, and TCRdb retains in-frame clones only, with some absent. The data show 2 million to 2.5 million clones, 80% to 95% seen once. The sequenced sample consisted of naive CD4+ T cells from PBMCs. Subset denoted: CD45RA+ positively selected. Receptors were obtained from a man younger than 35 in good health. Some clones in this sample may be carry-over from other donors' samples.

The genes are TRBV28 and TRBJ2-3, with D unresolved. This CDR3 has 13 amino acids. Germline V CDR1 and CDR2: MDHEN, SYDVKM. Trimming pared 5 bases from V and 10 bases from J, leaving 16 bases between. Written as DNA, the CDR3 is TGTGCCAGCAGTGTAAAAGGGTCATCGGCGCAGTATTTT. Translated, it gives CASSVKGSSAQYF.

V is TRBV5-1 and J is TRBJ1-1; tentatively, D is TRBD1 (6 bases). This CDR3 region has 14 residues. V was clipped by 0 bases and J by 6 bases, with 12 bases between them. Germline V lookup: CDR1 SGHRS, CDR2 YFSETQ. This chain's CDR3 is CASSLGEGGSEAFF. DNA for the CDR3: TGCGCCAGCAGCTTGGGTGAGGGGGGATCTGAAGCTTTCTTT.

The DNA for the CDR3 is TGTGCCAGCAGTTGGAGGGTCTATGGCTACACCTTC. Its protein is CASSWRVYGYTF. The chain combines TRBV28 with TRBJ1-2; D is ambiguous. This CDR3 contains 12 residues. Per germline, CDR1 MDHEN and CDR2 SYDVKM. Trimming took 4 bases from V and 4 from J, leaving 7 bases between them.

V and J are TRBV5-1 and TRBJ1-1; 9 bases are shared with TRBD1. This CDR3 is built from 17 residues. Per germline, CDR1 SGHRS and CDR2 YFSETQ. The ends lost 1 base at V and 4 bases at J; junction bases unmatched: 11. CDR3 sequence reads: CASSLLGTGTIGTEAFF. The CDR3 coding sequence is TGCGCCAGCAGCTTGTTGGGGACAGGGACCATAGGCACTGAAGCTTTCTTT.